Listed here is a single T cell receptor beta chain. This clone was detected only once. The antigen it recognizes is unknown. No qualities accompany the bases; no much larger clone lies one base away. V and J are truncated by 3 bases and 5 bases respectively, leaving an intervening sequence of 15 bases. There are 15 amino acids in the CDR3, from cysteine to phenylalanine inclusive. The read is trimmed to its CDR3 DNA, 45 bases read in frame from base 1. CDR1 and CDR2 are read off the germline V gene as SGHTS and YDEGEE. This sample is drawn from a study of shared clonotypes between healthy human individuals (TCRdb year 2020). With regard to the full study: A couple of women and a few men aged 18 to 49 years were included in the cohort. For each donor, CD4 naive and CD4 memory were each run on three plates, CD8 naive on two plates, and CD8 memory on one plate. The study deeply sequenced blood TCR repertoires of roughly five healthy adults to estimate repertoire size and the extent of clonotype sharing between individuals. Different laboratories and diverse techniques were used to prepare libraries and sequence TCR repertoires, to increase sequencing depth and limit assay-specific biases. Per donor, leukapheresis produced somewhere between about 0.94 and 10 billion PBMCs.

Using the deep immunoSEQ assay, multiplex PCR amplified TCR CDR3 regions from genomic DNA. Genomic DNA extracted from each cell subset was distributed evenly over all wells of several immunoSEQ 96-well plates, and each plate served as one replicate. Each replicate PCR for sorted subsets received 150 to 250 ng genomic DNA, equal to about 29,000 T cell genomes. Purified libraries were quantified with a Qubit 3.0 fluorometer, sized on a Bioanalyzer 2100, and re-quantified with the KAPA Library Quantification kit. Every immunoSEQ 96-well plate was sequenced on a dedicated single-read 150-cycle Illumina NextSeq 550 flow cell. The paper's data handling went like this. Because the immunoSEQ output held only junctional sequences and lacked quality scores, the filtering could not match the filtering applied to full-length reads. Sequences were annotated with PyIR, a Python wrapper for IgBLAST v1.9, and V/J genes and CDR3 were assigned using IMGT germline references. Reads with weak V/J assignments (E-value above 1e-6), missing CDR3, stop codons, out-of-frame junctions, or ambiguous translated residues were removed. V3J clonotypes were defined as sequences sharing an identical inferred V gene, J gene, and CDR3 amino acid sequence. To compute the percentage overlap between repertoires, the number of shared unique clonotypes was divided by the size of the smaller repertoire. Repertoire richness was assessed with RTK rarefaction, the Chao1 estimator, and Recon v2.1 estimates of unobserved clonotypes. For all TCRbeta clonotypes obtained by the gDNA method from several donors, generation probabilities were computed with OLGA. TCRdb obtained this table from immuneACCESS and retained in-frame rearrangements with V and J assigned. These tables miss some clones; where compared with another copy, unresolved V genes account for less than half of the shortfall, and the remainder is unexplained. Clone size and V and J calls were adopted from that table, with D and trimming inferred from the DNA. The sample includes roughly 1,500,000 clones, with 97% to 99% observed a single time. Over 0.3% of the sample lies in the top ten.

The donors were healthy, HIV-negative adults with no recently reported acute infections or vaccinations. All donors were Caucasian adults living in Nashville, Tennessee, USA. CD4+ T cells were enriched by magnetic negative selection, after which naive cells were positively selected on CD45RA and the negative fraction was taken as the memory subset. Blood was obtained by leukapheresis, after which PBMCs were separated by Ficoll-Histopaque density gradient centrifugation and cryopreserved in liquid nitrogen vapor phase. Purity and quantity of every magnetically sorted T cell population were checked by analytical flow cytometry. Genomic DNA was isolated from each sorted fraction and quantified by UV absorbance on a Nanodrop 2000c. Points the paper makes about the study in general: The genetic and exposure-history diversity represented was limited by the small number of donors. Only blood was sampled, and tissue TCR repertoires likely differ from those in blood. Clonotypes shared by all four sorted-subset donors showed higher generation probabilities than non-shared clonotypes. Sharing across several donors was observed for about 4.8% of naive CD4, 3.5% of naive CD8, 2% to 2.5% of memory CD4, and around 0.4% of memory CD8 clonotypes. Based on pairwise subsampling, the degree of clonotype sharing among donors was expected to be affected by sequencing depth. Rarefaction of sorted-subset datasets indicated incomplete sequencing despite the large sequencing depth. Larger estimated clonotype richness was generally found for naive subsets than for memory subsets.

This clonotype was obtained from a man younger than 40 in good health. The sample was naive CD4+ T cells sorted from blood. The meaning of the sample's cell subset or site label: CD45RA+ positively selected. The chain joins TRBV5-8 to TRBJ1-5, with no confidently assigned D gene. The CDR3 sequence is CASSSRGVTDQPQHF. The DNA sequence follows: TGTGCCAGCAGCTCCCGTGGGGTAACGGATCAGCCCCAGCATTTT.